This T cell receptor beta chain was identified in a study of blood T cells in healthy people across ages. Combining a sample-barcoded 5' primer with a J-beta primer mix, a second PCR ran for roughly 6 to 12 cycles. Sequencing yielded, for each sample, at least 3 million paired-end reads carrying CDR3. From the 5' RACE reads, TCRdb called clonotypes with MiXCR, one entry per CDR3 protein. The profile covers over 500,000 distinct CDR3 sequences, with 45% to 60% appearing a single time and approximately 12% taken by the ten largest. V dropped 8 bases and J dropped 5; count of bases not matched to a gene: 7. Per germline, CDR1 ENHRY and CDR2 SYGVKD. The CDR3 sequence is 13 residues long. Each sample yielded at least 6 million isolated PBMCs. Findings and caveats of the study: Diversity estimates from one million T cells were considered underestimates. Observed TCR beta diversity per million T cells went down as age went up. This fall followed a roughly linear course with age.

On this clonotype: The antigen is undetermined. This may be a read error, as it is one base from a much larger clone.

Sample: blood. This TCR came from an elderly woman in good health. The rearrangement links TRBV10-3 to TRBJ2-5; 8 bases agree with TRBD1. The CDR3 protein is CAISADREETQYF. In DNA, the CDR3 is TGTGCCATCTCGGCGGACAGGGAGGAGACCCAGTACTTC.